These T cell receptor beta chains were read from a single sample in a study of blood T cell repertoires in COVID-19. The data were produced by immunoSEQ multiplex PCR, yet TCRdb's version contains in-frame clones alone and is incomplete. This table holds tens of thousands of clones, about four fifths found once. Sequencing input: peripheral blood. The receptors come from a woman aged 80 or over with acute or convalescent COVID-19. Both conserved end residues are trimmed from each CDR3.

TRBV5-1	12	ASSPGGTNEKLF
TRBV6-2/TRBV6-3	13	ASSYVGQGRTEAF
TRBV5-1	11	ASSLQGGETQY
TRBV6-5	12	ASGGGGKNTEAF
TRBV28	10	ASRGTGVGYT
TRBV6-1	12	ASSERPAKGELF
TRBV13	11	ASSLVGQGEQY
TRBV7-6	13	ASRSGPSEAYEQY
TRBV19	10	ASSGSRDEQY
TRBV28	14	ASTRGLAGVGNEQF
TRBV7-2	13	ASRQGLAGAGELF
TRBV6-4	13	ASSLEAGPTDTQY
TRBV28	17	ASSTSWDFIMATNEKLF
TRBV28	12	ASRDRGTYNEQF
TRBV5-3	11	ARSLVGGGEQY
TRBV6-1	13	ASSDLDYLTDTQY